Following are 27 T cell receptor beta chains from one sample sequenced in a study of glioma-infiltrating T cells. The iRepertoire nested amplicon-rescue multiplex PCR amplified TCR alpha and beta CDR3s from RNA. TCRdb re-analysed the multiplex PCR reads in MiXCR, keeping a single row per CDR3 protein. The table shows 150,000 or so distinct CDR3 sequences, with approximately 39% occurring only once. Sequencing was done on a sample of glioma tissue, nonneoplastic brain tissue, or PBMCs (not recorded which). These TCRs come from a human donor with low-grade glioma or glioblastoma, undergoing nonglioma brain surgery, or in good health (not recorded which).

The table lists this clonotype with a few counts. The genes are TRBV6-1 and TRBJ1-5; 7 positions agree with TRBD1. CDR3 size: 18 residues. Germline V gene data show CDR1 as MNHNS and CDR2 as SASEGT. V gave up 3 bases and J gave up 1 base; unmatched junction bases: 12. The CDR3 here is CASSEEDRQGWSNQPQHF. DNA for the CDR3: TGTGCCAGCAGTGAGGAGGACCGACAGGGATGGAGCAATCAGCCCCAGCATTTT.

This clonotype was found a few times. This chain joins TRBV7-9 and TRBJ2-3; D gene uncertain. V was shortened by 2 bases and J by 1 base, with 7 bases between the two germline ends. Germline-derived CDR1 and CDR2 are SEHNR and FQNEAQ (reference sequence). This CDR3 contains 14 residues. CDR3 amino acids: CASSLTSGTDTQYF. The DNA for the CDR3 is TGTGCCAGCAGCTTAACCAGTGGCACAGATACGCAGTATTTT.

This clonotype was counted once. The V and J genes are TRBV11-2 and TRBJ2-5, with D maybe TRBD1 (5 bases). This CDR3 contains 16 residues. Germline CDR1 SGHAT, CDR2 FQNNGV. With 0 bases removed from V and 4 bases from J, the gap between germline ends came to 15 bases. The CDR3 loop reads CASSLDHWTQGETQYF. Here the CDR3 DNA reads TGTGCCAGCAGCTTAGATCATTGGACACAAGGAGAGACCCAGTACTTC.

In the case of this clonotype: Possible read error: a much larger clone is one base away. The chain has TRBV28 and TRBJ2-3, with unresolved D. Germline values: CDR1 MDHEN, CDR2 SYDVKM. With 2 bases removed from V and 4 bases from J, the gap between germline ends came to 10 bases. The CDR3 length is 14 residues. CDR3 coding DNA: TGTGCCAGCAGTTTAAGGCAGCCGGCAGATACGCAGTATTTT. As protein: CASSLRQPADTQYF.

The CDR3 region is CASSSGGLAGKTDTQYF. The CDR3 DNA is TGTGCCAGCAGCTCAGGGGGACTAGCGGGGAAAACAGATACGCAGTATTTT. The chain is built from TRBV7-3 and TRBJ2-3, with 13 bases fitting TRBD2. The CDR3 loop spans 17 amino acids. Germline V gene lookup returns CDR1 SGHTA and CDR2 FQGTGA. Germline trimming cut 4 bases from V and 3 bases from J; bases unmatched to any gene: 7.

CDR3 nucleotide sequence: TGTGCCAGCACCAGAGCACCTAACTATGGCTACACCTTC. Translation gives CASTRAPNYGYTF. The chain has TRBV2 and TRBJ1-2; D not certain. The length of the CDR3 is 13 residues. The germline V and J ends were trimmed by 7 bases and 0 bases, with 9 bases remaining between them. CDR1 is SNHLY and CDR2 is FYNNEI in the germline V gene.

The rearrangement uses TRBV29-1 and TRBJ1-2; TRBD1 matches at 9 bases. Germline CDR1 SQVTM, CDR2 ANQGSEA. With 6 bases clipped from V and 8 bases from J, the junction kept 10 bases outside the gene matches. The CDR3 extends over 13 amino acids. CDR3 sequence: CSVARDRVYGYTF. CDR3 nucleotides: TGCAGCGTCGCAAGGGACAGGGTTTACGGCTACACCTTC.

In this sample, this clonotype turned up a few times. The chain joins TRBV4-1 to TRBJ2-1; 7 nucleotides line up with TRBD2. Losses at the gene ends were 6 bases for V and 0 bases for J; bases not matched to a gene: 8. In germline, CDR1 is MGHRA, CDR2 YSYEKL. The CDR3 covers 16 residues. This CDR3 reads CASRRLAVSSYNEQFF. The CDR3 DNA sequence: TGCGCCAGCAGACGGCTAGCGGTCAGCTCCTACAATGAGCAGTTCTTC.

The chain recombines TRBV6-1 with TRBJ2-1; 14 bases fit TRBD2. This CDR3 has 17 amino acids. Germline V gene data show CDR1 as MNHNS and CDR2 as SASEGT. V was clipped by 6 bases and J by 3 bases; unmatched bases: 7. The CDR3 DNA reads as TGTGCCAGCAGGACTAGCGGGGGGGCCGGTGTCTACAATGAGCAGTTCTTC. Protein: CASRTSGGAGVYNEQFF.

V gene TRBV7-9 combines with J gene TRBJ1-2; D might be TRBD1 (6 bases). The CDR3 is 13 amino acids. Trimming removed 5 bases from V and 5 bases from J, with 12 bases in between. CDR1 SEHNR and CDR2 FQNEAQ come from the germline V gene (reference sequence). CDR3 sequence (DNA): TGTGCCAGCAGCCCTACCCAGGGGTATGGCTACACCTTC. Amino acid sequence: CASSPTQGYGYTF.

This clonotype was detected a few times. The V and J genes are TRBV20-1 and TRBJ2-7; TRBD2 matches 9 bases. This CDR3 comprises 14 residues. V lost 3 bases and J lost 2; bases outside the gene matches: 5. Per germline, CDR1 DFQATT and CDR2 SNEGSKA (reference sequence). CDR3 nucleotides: TGCAGTGCTAGGGGACTAGCACTCACCTACGAGCAGTACTTC. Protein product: CSARGLALTYEQYF.

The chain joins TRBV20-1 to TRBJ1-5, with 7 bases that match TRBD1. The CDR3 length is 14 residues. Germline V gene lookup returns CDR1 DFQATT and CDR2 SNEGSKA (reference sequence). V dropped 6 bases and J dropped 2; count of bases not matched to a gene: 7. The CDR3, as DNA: TGCAGTGCCACAAGACAGGGAGGCAATCAGCCCCAGCATTTT. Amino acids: CSATRQGGNQPQHF.

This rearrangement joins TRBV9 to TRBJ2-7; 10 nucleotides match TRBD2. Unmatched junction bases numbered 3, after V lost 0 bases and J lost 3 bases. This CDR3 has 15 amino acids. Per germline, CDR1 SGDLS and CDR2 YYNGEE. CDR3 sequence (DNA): TGTGCCAGCAGCGTAGGTACTAGCGGGGTCTACGAGCAGTACTTC. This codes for CASSVGTSGVYEQYF.

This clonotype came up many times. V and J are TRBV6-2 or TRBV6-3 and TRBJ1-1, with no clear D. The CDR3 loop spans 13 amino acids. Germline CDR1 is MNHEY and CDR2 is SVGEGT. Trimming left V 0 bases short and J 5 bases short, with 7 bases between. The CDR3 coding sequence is TGTGCCAGCAGTTACTCGGTAAGAACTGAAGCTTTCTTT. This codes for CASSYSVRTEAFF.

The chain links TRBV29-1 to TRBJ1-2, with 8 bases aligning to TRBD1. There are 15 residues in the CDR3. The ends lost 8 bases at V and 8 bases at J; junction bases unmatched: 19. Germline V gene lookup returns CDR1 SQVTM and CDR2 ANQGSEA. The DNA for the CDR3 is TGCAGCTCCACCCGAACAGGGGGAACTGCATCCGGCTACACCTTC. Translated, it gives CSSTRTGGTASGYTF. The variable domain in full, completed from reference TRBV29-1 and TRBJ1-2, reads SAVISQKPSRDICQRGTSLTIQCQVDSQVTMMFWYRQQPGQSLTLIATANQGSEATYESGFVIDKFPISRPNLTFSTLTVSNMSPEDSSIYLCSSTRTGGTASGYTFGSGTRLTVV.

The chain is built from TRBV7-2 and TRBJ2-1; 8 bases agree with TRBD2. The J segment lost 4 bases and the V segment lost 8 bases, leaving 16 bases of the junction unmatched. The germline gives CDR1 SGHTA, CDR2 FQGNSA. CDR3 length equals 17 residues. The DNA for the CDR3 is TGTGCCAGCCCGCCAAAAATAGGGAGCGGGGGATACAATGAGCAGTTCTTC. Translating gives CASPPKIGSGGYNEQFF.

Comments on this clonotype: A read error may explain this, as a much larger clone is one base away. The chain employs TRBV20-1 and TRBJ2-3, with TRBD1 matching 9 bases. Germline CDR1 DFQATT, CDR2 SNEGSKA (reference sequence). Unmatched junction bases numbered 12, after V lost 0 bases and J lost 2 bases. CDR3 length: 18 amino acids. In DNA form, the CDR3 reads TGCAGTGCTAGAGATACCCCTTGGGGGACAGGGAACACAGATACGCAGTATTTT. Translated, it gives CSARDTPWGTGNTDTQYF.

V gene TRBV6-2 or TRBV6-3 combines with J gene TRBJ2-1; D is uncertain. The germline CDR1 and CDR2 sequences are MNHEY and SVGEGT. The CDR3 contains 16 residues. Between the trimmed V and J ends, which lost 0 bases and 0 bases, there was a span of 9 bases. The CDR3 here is CASSYSFLSSYNEQFF. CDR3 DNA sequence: TGTGCCAGCAGTTACTCGTTCCTAAGCTCCTACAATGAGCAGTTCTTC.

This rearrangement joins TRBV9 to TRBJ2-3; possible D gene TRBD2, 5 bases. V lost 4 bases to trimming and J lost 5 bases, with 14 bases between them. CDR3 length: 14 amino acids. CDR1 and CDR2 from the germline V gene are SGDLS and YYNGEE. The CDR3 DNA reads TGTGCCAGCAGCCCCAGGACCGGGGTAGATACGCAGTATTTT. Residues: CASSPRTGVDTQYF.

CDR3 protein: CASSLNSVTGELFF. As DNA, the CDR3 is TGCGCCAGCAGCTTAAACAGCGTAACCGGGGAGCTGTTTTTT. The rearrangement uses TRBV5-1 and TRBJ2-2; D ambiguous. V was pared by 2 bases and J by 5 bases, with 10 bases between. The CDR3 consists of 14 residues. The germline V gene has CDR1 SGHRS and CDR2 YFSETQ.

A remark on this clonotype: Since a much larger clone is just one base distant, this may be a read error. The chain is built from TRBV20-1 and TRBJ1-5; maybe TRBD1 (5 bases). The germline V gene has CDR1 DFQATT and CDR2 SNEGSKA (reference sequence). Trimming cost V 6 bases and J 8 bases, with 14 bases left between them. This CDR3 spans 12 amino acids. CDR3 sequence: CSAEWGNKPQHF. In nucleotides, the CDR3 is TGCAGTGCCGAGTGGGGGAATAAGCCCCAGCATTTT.

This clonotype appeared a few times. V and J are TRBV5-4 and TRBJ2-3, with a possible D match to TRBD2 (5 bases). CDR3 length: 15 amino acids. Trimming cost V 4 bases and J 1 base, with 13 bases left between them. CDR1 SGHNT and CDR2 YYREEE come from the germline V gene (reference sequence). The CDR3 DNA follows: TGTGCCAGCAGCCCCGGAGGAGTGGGCACAGATACGCAGTATTTT. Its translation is CASSPGGVGTDTQYF.

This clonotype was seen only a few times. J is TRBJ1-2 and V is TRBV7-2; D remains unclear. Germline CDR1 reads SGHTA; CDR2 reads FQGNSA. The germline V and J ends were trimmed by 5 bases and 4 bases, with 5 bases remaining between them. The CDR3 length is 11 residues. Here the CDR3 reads CASSNSYGYTF. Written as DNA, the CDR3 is TGTGCCAGCAGCAACAGCTATGGCTACACCTTC. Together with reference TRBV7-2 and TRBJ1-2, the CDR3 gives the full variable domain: GAGVSQSPSNKVTEKGKDVELRCDPISGHTALYWYRQSLGQGLEFLIYFQGNSAPDKSGLPSDRFSAERTGGSVSTLTIQRTQQEDSAVYLCASSNSYGYTFGSGTRLTVV.

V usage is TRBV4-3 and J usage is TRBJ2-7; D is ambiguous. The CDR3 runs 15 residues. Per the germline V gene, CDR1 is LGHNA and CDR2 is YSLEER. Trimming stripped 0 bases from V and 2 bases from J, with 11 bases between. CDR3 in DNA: TGCGCCAGCAGCCAAGATTTGGGTGATGCCTACGAGCAGTACTTC. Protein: CASSQDLGDAYEQYF.

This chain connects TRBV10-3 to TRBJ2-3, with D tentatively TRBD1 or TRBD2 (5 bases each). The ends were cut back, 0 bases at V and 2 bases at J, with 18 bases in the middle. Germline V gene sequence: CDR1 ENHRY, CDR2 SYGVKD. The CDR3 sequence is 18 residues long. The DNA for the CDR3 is TGTGCCATCAGTGAGTCGCCGATGCGGGTGGACATCACAGATACGCAGTATTTT. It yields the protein CAISESPMRVDITDTQYF.

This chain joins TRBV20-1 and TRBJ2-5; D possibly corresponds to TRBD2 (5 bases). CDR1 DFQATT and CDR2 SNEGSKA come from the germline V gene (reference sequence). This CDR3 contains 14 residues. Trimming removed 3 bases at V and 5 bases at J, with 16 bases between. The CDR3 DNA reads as TGCAGTGCTAGTCAGTCGCCCCGCGGGGAGACCCAGTACTTC. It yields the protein CSASQSPRGETQYF.

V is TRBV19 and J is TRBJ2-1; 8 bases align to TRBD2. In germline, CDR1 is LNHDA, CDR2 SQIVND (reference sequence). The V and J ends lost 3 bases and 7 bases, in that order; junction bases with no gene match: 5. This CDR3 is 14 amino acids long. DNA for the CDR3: TGTGCCAGTAGTATGGGGGCTAGCGGGAATGAGCAGTTCTTC. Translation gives CASSMGASGNEQFF.